This entry lists 22 T cell receptor beta chains sequenced from one sample in a study of shared clonotypes between healthy human individuals. Repertoires were generated with immunoSEQ multiplex PCR, while TCRdb's copy carries only in-frame clones and drops some. This table holds just over 2,000,000 clones, 90% to 95% found once. Sequenced sample: naive CD4+ T cells sorted from blood. Specified subset: CD45RA+ positively selected. The receptors here all came from a man aged 18 to 29 in good health.

The chain links TRBV14 to TRBJ2-7; the match to TRBD2 covers 12 bases. Germline V CDR1 and CDR2: SGHDN, FVKESK. The CDR3 has 16 residues. Trimming cost V 3 bases and J 1 base; bases outside gene matches: 4. CDR3 DNA sequence: TGTGCCAGCAGCCAGCTCGGGACTAGCGGGTCCTACGAGCAGTACTTC. Translation: CASSQLGTSGSYEQYF.

The V and J genes are TRBV29-1 and TRBJ2-3; D is ambiguous. Between the trimmed V and J ends, which lost 4 bases and 5 bases, there was a span of 13 bases. The germline V gene encodes CDR1 SQVTM and CDR2 ANQGSEA. The CDR3 totals 13 residues. CDR3 sequence (DNA): TGCAGCGTTGCAGCCATTGTTGGAGATACGCAGTATTTT. Protein sequence: CSVAAIVGDTQYF.

As regards this clone: The same CDR3 also results from other DNA sequences found in this sample. This chain uses TRBV18 with TRBJ2-1; 7 bases line up with TRBD1. Trimming took 2 bases from V and 10 from J; bases not matched to a gene: 2. The CDR3 contains 12 residues. Germline V gene data show CDR1 as KGHSH and CDR2 as LQKENI. CDR3 amino acids: CASSPFRGEQFF. Here the CDR3 DNA reads TGTGCCAGCTCACCATTCAGGGGGGAGCAGTTCTTC.

The genes are TRBV18 and TRBJ2-7; 9 bases are a match to TRBD1. The CDR3 length is 14 residues. CDR1 and CDR2 from the germline V gene are KGHSH and LQKENI. Trimming at V came to 1 base and at J to 7 bases, leaving 5 bases not matched to a gene. CDR3 protein: CASSPQGQGSEQYF. The CDR3 DNA follows: TGTGCCAGCTCACCACAAGGACAGGGGAGTGAGCAGTACTTC.

The chain employs TRBV7-2 and TRBJ2-5; 7 positions agree with TRBD1. Looked up from germline, CDR1 is SGHTA and CDR2 is FQGNSA. The CDR3 spans 14 residues. J was trimmed by 1 base and V by 3 bases; bases with no gene match: 2. This CDR3 reads CASSFWTGQETQYF. In DNA, the CDR3 is TGTGCCAGCAGCTTCTGGACAGGCCAAGAGACCCAGTACTTC.

This chain uses TRBV6-4 with TRBJ1-2; no firm D call. The CDR3 sequence is 13 residues long. Looked up from germline, CDR1 is MRHNA and CDR2 is SNTAGT. V was cut by 4 bases and J by 5 bases, with 11 bases left in between. Written as DNA, the CDR3 is TGTGCCAGCAGTGGCCTCCTTTCATATGGCTACACCTTC. Encoded protein: CASSGLLSYGYTF.

V is TRBV7-8 and J is TRBJ2-5, with D perhaps TRBD1 (6 bases). The CDR3 sequence is 14 residues long. Deletions cut 4 bases from V and 5 bases from J, with 14 bases between. Per the germline V gene, CDR1 is SGHVS and CDR2 is FQNEAQ. The CDR3 DNA follows: TGTGCCAGCAGCTACCCGGGACAATTGGAGACCCAGTACTTC. Its translation: CASSYPGQLETQYF. Looking up the rest from reference TRBV7-8 and TRBJ2-5 gives the full variable domain: GAGVSQSPRYKVAKRGQDVALRCDPISGHVSLFWYQQALGQGPEFLTYFQNEAQLDKSGLPSDRFFAERPEGSVSTLKIQRTQQEDSAVYLCASSYPGQLETQYFGPGTRLLVL.

The rearrangement joins TRBV6-1 to TRBJ2-6; the D gene is possibly TRBD2 (5 bases). V lost 6 bases to trimming and J lost 6 bases, with 9 bases between them. Germline CDR1 and CDR2: MNHNS and SASEGT. CDR3 size: 13 residues. Written as DNA, the CDR3 is TGTGCCAGCAGAGGGAGCCCGGCCAACGTCCTGACTTTC. Translation gives CASRGSPANVLTF.

V usage is TRBV9 and J usage is TRBJ2-5; D remains unclear. The V end was cut by 7 bases, the J end by 2 bases, with 18 bases between. CDR1 SGDLS and CDR2 YYNGEE come from the germline V gene. This CDR3 has 15 residues. This chain's CDR3 is CASSSLRSGQETQYF. The CDR3 region has the DNA TGTGCCAGCTCCTCTCTTCGGTCAGGTCAAGAGACCCAGTACTTC.

The rearrangement uses TRBV6-1 and TRBJ2-1; 8 bases align to TRBD2. Trimming at V came to 10 bases and at J to 0 bases, leaving 8 bases not matched to a gene. The CDR3 sequence is 15 residues long. Germline CDR1 MNHNS, CDR2 SASEGT. CDR3 DNA: TGTGCCATATGGACTAGCACGAGCTCCTACAATGAGCAGTTCTTC. Protein sequence: CAIWTSTSSYNEQFF.

This clone was counted a single time. The V and J genes are TRBV7-2 and TRBJ2-7; D call uncertain. Germline-derived CDR1 and CDR2 are SGHTA and FQGNSA. V lost 2 bases, J lost 2 bases, and 13 bases lay in between. The CDR3 sequence is 15 residues long. The CDR3 DNA reads as TGTGCCAGCAGCTTAAATTCGGACGCCCCCTACGAGCAGTACTTC. Residues: CASSLNSDAPYEQYF.

The chain employs TRBV18 and TRBJ2-7, with TRBD2 identical over 7 bases. This CDR3 is 13 amino acids long. V gave up 3 bases and J gave up 5 bases; unmatched junction bases: 4. Germline CDR1 KGHSH, CDR2 LQKENI. The CDR3 region is CASSPYTSDEQYF. The CDR3 nucleotides read TGTGCCAGCTCACCCTATACTAGCGACGAGCAGTACTTC.

Written as DNA, the CDR3 is TGTGCCAGCAGTTCTAGCGGGAGGGCCGAGACCCAGTACTTC. This sequence encodes CASSSSGRAETQYF. The J gene is TRBJ2-5, the V gene TRBV28; 12 bases are shared with TRBD2. This CDR3 comprises 14 residues. Trimming removed 4 bases from V and 5 bases from J; junction bases left unmatched: 2. The germline V gene has CDR1 MDHEN and CDR2 SYDVKM.

With regard to this clone: The sample contains more than one DNA sequence encoding this CDR3. The CDR3 bases are TGCGCCAGCAGCTTGGACCACACCGGGGAGCTGTTTTTT. Encoded protein: CASSLDHTGELFF. The chain uses TRBV5-1 and TRBJ2-2; no firm D call. The V end lost 0 bases, the J end lost 3 bases, and 3 bases lay between the germline ends. The CDR3 spans 13 residues. Per germline, CDR1 SGHRS and CDR2 YFSETQ.

The chain recombines TRBV6-1 with TRBJ1-1, with 8 bases fitting TRBD1. The CDR3 is 15 residues long. V shed 6 bases and J 5 bases; nucleotides not matched to a gene: 11. CDR1 and CDR2 from the germline V gene are MNHNS and SASEGT. This chain's CDR3 is CASRRFGTGSTEAFF. CDR3 sequence (DNA): TGTGCCAGCAGGAGGTTCGGGACAGGAAGTACTGAAGCTTTCTTT.

V is TRBV6-5 and J is TRBJ1-1; D possibly corresponds to TRBD1 (5 bases). Germline-derived CDR1 and CDR2 are MNHEY and SVGAGI. The CDR3 runs 12 residues. The ends were cut back, 5 bases at V and 11 bases at J, with 15 bases in the middle. This CDR3 reads CASSLVRGAAFF. The CDR3 nucleotides are TGTGCCAGCAGTCTCGTTAGAGGGGCTGCTTTCTTT.

This chain links TRBV4-3 with TRBJ1-4; D is undetermined. In germline, CDR1 is LGHNA, CDR2 YSLEER. Trimming cost V 0 bases and J 0 bases, with 17 bases left between them. The CDR3 loop spans 19 amino acids. CDR3 DNA sequence: TGCGCCAGCAGCCAAGAGCCGCTACGCCAGATAACAACTAATGAAAAACTGTTTTTT. It encodes CASSQEPLRQITTNEKLFF.

This chain links TRBV6-5 with TRBJ2-7, with 9 positions matching TRBD1. Looked up from germline, CDR1 is MNHEY and CDR2 is SVGAGI. V shed 11 bases and J 5 bases; nucleotides not matched to a gene: 16. This CDR3 has 15 residues. Here the CDR3 reads CASFRGQGSANEQYF. The CDR3 DNA is TGTGCCTCCTTCAGGGGACAGGGATCCGCCAACGAGCAGTACTTC.

This clone appeared once. J is TRBJ2-7 and V is TRBV25-1; perhaps TRBD2 as D (6 bases). The CDR3 is 16 residues long. CDR1 and CDR2 from the germline V gene are MGHDK and SYGVNS. V was clipped by 5 bases and J by 3 bases, with 20 bases between them. The CDR3 DNA reads as TGTGCCAGCAGTTCCCAGGAGGGGTCCTCTCTCTACGAGCAGTACTTC. This sequence encodes CASSSQEGSSLYEQYF.

V gene TRBV7-2 combines with J gene TRBJ2-5; TRBD1 is a possible D gene (6 bases). CDR3 size: 15 residues. Trimming shortened V by 5 bases and J by 8 bases, and 21 bases separated the two germline ends. CDR1 SGHTA and CDR2 FQGNSA come from the germline V gene. CDR3 coding DNA: TGTGCCAGCAGCCTGAGAAGACAGGTCTGGGACACCCAGTACTTC. Its protein product is CASSLRRQVWDTQYF.

The gene calls are TRBV29-1 and TRBJ1-1, with no clear D. This CDR3 is 12 amino acids long. Germline CDR1 and CDR2: SQVTM and ANQGSEA. The ends were cut back, 3 bases at V and 1 base at J, with 6 bases in the middle. Here the CDR3 reads CSVDRTNTEAFF. In nucleotides, the CDR3 is TGCAGCGTTGACAGAACGAACACTGAAGCTTTCTTT. The variable domain in full, completed from reference TRBV29-1 and TRBJ1-1, reads SAVISQKPSRDICQRGTSLTIQCQVDSQVTMMFWYRQQPGQSLTLIATANQGSEATYESGFVIDKFPISRPNLTFSTLTVSNMSPEDSSIYLCSVDRTNTEAFFGQGTRLTVV.

The chain couples TRBV21-1 to TRBJ2-3; the table gives TRBD2 as D, unverified against the DNA. TRBV21-1 is a recognized pseudogene. CDR3 length equals 18 residues. This chain's CDR3 is CASSSLGTSGILTDTQYF. DNA for the CDR3: TGTGCCAGCAGCTCTCTCGGGACTAGCGGGATACTGACAGATACGCAGTATTTT.